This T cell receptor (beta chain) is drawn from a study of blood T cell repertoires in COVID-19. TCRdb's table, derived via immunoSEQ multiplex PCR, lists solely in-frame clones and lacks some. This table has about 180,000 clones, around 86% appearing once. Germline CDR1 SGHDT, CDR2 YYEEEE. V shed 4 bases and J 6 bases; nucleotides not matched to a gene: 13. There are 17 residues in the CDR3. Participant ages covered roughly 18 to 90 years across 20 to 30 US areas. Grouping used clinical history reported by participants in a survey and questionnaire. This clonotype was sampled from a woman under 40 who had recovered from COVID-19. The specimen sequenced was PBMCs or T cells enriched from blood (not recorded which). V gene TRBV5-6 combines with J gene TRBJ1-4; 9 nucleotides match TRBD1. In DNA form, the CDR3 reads TGTGCCAGCAGCCGCTTGAGGGGGACAGGGTTTTATGAAAAACTGTTTTTT. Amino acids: CASSRLRGTGFYEKLFF.